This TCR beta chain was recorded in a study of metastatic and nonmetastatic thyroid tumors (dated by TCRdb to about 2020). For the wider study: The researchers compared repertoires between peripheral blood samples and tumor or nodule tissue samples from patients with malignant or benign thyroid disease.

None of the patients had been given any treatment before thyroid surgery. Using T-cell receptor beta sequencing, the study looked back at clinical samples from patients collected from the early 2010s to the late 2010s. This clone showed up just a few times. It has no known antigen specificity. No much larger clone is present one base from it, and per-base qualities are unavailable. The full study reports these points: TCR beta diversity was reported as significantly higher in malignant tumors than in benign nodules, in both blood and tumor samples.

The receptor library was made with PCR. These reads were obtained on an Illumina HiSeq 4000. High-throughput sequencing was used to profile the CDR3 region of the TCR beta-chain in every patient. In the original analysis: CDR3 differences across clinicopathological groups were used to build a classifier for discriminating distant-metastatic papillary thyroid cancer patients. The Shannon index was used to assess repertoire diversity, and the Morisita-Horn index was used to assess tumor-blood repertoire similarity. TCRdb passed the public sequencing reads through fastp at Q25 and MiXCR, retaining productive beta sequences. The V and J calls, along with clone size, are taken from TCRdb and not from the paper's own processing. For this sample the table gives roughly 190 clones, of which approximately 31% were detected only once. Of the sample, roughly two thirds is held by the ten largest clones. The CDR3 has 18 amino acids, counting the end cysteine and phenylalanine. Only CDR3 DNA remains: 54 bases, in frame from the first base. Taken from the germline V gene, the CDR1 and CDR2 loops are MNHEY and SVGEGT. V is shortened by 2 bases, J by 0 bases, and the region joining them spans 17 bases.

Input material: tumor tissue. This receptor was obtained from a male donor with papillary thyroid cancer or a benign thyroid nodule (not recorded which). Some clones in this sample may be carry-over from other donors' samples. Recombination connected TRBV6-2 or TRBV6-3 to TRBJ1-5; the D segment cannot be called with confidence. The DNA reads TGTGCCAGCAGTTACACCCCGCAGATATTCTTTAGCAATCAGCCCCAGCATTTT. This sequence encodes CASSYTPQIFFSNQPQHF.